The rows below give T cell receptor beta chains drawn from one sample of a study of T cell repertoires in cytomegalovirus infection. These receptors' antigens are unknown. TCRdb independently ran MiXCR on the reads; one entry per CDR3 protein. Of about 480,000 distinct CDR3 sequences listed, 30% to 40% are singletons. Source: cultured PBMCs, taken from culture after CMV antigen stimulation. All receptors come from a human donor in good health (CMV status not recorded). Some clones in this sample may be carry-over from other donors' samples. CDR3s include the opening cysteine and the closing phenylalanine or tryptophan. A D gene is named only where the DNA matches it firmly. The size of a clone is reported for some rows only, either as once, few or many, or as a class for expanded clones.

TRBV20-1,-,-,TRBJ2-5,TGCAGTGCAAGAGATCAAGACGGGTGGTACCAAGAGACCCAGTACTTC,CSARDQDGWYQETQYF
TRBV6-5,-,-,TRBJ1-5,TGTGCCAGCAGTCCTGGACTGGCTGGTCAGCCCCAGCATTTT,CASSPGLAGQPQHF
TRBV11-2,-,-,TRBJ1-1,TGTGCCAGCAGCTTAGACGGATTTGAAGCTTTCTTT,CASSLDGFEAFF
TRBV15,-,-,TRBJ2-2,TGTGCCACCAGCGGCCGGACTATTTCCGGGGAGCTGTTTTTT,CATSGRTISGELFF
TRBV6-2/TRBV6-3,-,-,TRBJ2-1,TGTGCCAGCAGTTACCGCCCCTTAGCGTCCAATGAGCAGTTCTTC,CASSYRPLASNEQFF
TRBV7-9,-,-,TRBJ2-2,TGTGCCAGCAGCTTAACCAGGGACGGCGGGGAGCTGTTTTTT,CASSLTRDGGELFF
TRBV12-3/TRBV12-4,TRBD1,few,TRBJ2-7,TGTGCCAGCAACCCACAGGGGTTGGACGAGCAGTACTTC,CASNPQGLDEQYF
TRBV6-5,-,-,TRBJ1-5,TGTGCCACCTCCGAGGTGGGATATAGCAATCAGCCCCAGCATTTT,CATSEVGYSNQPQHF
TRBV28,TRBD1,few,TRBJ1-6,TGTGCCAGCAGTGAACCGGGACAGGGGAAATCACCCCTCCACTTT,CASSEPGQGKSPLHF
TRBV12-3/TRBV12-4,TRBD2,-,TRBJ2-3,TGTGCCAGCAGCGTCGTAGCGGGAGTCGGCACAGATACGCAGTATTTT,CASSVVAGVGTDTQYF
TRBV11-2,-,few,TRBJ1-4,TGTGCCAGCAGCTACCTACGGGACGGAAGAACTAATGAAAAACTGTTTTTT,CASSYLRDGRTNEKLFF
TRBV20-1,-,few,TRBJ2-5,TGCAGTGCTTTAGCAGGGATTAAGACCCAGTACTTC,CSALAGIKTQYF
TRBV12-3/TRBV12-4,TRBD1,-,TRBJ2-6,TGTGCCAGCACCCTGACAGGGGCAGGGGCCAACGTCCTGACTTTC,CASTLTGAGANVLTF
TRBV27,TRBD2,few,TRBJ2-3,TGTGCCAGCAGTCCTGCCCGACTAGCGGGATCCTCCACAGATACGCAGTATTTT,CASSPARLAGSSTDTQYF
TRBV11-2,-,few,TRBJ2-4,TGTGCCAGCAGCTTAGGGGGAGCCAGCATTCAGTACTTC,CASSLGGASIQYF
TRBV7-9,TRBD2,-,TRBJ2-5,TGTGCCAGCAGGCGGGGGGGACTAGCGGGAGGACCGCAAGAGACCCAGTACTTC,CASRRGGLAGGPQETQYF
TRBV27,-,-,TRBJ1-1,TGTGCCAGCAGTTTCCACGGGGAGAGATCTGAAGCTTTCTTT,CASSFHGERSEAFF
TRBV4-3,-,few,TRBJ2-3,TGCGCCAGCAGCCAAGCGCTCTTCACAGATACGCAGTATTTT,CASSQALFTDTQYF
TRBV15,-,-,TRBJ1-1,TGTGCCACCAGCTGGTCACGGGACACTGAAGCTTTCTTT,CATSWSRDTEAFF
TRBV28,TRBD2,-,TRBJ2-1,TGTGCCAGCAGTTTCCCAACTAGCGGGAGTAGGAATGAGCAGTTCTTC,CASSFPTSGSRNEQFF
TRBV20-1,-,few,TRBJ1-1,TGCAGTGCTGTTACGGGGTTCGACACTGAAGCTTTCTTT,CSAVTGFDTEAFF
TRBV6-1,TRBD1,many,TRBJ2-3,TGTGCCAGCAGAGCCAGAGGACAGGTGGGGGATACGCAGTATTTT,CASRARGQVGDTQYF
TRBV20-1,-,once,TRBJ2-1,TGCAGTGCCGACGGACGCACGCTGGGAAACAATGAGCAGTTCTTC,CSADGRTLGNNEQFF
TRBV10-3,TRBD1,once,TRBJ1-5,TGTGCCACCCTACGACAGGGTCCCGGTCAGCCCCAGCATTTT,CATLRQGPGQPQHF
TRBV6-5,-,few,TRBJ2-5,TGTGCCAGCACCGAAGGGGGGCAAGAGACCCAGTACTTC,CASTEGGQETQYF
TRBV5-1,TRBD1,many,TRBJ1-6,TGCGCCAGCAGCTATCCGGGACAGGATGTATCGGTATCACCCCTCCACTTT,CASSYPGQDVSVSPLHF
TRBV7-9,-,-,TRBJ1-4,TGTGCCAGCAGCTTCGGTACAAACCATAATGAAAAACTGTTTTTT,CASSFGTNHNEKLFF
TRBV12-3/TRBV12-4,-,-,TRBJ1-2,TGTGCCAGCAGACTGATGGCAGGGCTTAGCTATGGCTACACCTTC,CASRLMAGLSYGYTF
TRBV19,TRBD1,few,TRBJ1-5,TGTGCCAGTAGAGATGCGAGGACAGGGAAACATCAGCCCCAGCATTTT,CASRDARTGKHQPQHF
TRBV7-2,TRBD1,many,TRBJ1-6,TGTGCCAGCAGCTTAGCCGGACAGGTTCTTGGTTCACCCCTCCACTTT,CASSLAGQVLGSPLHF
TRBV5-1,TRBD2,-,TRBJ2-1,TGCGCCAGCAGCTTGGGAGAAACCGGGACTAGTTCGTTCTTC,CASSLGETGTSSFF
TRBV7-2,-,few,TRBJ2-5,TGTGCCAGCAGCCCAGCCCGGGGAGAGACCCAGTACTTC,CASSPARGETQYF
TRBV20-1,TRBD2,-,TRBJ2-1,TGCAGTGCTGAACCTCTCCTAGCGGCTACCTACAATGAGCAGTTCTTC,CSAEPLLAATYNEQFF
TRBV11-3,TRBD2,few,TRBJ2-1,TGTGCCAGCAGCCCCGCTAGCGGGAGAAACAATGAGCAGTTCTTC,CASSPASGRNNEQFF
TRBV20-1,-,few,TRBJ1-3,TGCAGTGCTGTCAGCTGGGGGATTGGAAACACCATATATTTT,CSAVSWGIGNTIYF
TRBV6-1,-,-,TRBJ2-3,TGTGCCAGCAGTCGCCAGGGTTTTGAGTTCAGTGGGCGTACAGATACGCAGTATTTT,CASSRQGFEFSGRTDTQYF
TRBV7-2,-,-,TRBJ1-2,TGTGCCAGCAGCCCGGACAGTTACTATGGCTACACCTTC,CASSPDSYYGYTF
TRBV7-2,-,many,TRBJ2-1,TGTGCCAGCAGCTTAGGAGGGGGGCAAAATGAGCAGTTCTTC,CASSLGGGQNEQFF
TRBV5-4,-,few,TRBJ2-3,TGTGCCAGCAGCCCCCGGGGCGGGACGGCAGATACGCAGTATTTT,CASSPRGGTADTQYF
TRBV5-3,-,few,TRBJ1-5,TGTGCCAGCAGCTTCAGGGAAGGGAATCAGCCCCAGCATTTT,CASSFREGNQPQHF
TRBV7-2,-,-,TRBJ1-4,TGTGCCAGCAGCTCCGGCTATGGAGAAAAACTGTTTTTT,CASSSGYGEKLFF
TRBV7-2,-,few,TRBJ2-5,TGTGCCAGCAGCTTTGGTGTCGGCCTGGAGACCCAGTACTTC,CASSFGVGLETQYF
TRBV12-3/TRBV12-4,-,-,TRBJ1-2,TGTGCCAGCAGTTTAGCCGGCGCCGGACCTGGCTACACCTTC,CASSLAGAGPGYTF
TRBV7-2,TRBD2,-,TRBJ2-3,TGTGCCTCTTTGGGGGGGGGCGGGAGGGGGACAGATACGCAGTATTTT,CASLGGGGRGTDTQYF
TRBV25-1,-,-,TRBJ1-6,TGTGCCAGCAGTGAATTGGGAAATTCACCCCTCCACTTT,CASSELGNSPLHF
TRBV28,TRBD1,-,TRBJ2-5,TGTGCCAGCAGCGACAGGGGGCTGTCCCAAGAGACCCAGTACTTC,CASSDRGLSQETQYF
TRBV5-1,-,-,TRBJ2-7,TGCGCCAGCAGCTTGGGACAGGTCCCCTCCTACGAGCAGTACTTC,CASSLGQVPSYEQYF
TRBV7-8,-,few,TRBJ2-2,TGTGCCAGCAGCTTAGAGGGTGTGAACACCGGGGAGCTGTTTTTT,CASSLEGVNTGELFF
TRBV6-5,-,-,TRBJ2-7,TGTGCCAGCAGTTACCAGGGGTACGAGCAGTACTTC,CASSYQGYEQYF
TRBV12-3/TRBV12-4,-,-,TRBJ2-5,TGTGCCAGCAGTTTCCGGAGGCAAGAGACCCAGTACTTC,CASSFRRQETQYF
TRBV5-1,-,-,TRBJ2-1,TGCGCCAGCTGCACAGGGGAGGTTGAAGGTGAGCAGTTCTTC,CASCTGEVEGEQFF
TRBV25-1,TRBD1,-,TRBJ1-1,TGTGCCAGCAGTGAATCGATCGGGACAGGGTGGAACACTGAAGCTTTCTTT,CASSESIGTGWNTEAFF
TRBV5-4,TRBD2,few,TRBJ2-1,TGTGCCAGCGCTTCAGGGACTAGCGGATACAATGAGCAGTTCTTC,CASASGTSGYNEQFF
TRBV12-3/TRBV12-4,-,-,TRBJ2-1,TGTGCCAGCAGTTTAAGGGGGAGTGGCAATGAGCAGTTCTTC,CASSLRGSGNEQFF
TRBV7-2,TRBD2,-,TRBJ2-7,TGTGCCAGCAGCCGACCCGGGACTAGCGGGAGTGTCAACGAGCAGTACTTC,CASSRPGTSGSVNEQYF